The 30 T cell receptor beta chains in this list originate from one sample, sequenced in a study of blood T cell repertoires in COVID-19. Repertoires were generated with immunoSEQ multiplex PCR, while TCRdb's copy carries only in-frame clones and drops some. The sample has roughly 63,000 clones, roughly 88% seen once. Sequencing input: peripheral blood. The receptors stem from a human donor in a cohort sampled during active COVID-19.

V gene TRBV30 combines with J gene TRBJ2-6; D is perhaps TRBD2 (5 bases). Between the trimmed V and J ends, which lost 2 bases and 0 bases, there was a span of 17 bases. Germline-derived CDR1 and CDR2 are GTSNPN and SVGIG (reference sequence). The CDR3 has 18 amino acids. The CDR3 is CAWSRAYGKHSGANVLTF. The CDR3 DNA reads as TGTGCCTGGAGTAGGGCCTACGGGAAGCACTCTGGGGCCAACGTCCTGACTTTC.

V is TRBV10-1 and J is TRBJ1-1; no reliable D call. The CDR3 spans 13 residues. Germline loops: CDR1 WNHNN, CDR2 SYGVQD (reference sequence). V was cut by 2 bases and J by 6 bases, with 10 bases left in between. Written as DNA, the CDR3 is TGCGCCAGCAGTGAGGTAGTTGAGGCTGAAGCTTTCTTT. Its translation is CASSEVVEAEAFF.

This chain joins TRBV12-5 and TRBJ2-1, with 8 bases identical to TRBD1. Germline lookup yields CDR1 LGHNT and CDR2 FRNRAP. CDR3 length: 16 residues. V was clipped by 3 bases and J by 2 bases; unmatched bases: 6. CDR3 sequence: CASGFHDRGAYNEQFF. The CDR3 DNA is TGTGCTAGTGGTTTCCACGACAGGGGCGCCTACAATGAGCAGTTCTTC. The entire variable domain, with the rest obtained from reference TRBV12-5 and TRBJ2-1, is as follows: DARVTQTPRHKVTEMGQEVTMRCQPILGHNTVFWYRQTMMQGLELLAYFRNRAPLDDSGMPKDRFSAEMPDATLATLKIQPSEPRDSAVYFCASGFHDRGAYNEQFFGPGTRLTVL.

The rearrangement links TRBV5-1 to TRBJ2-7; 9 nucleotides agree with TRBD2. CDR1 and CDR2 from the germline V gene are SGHRS and YFSETQ. The V gene end was trimmed by 0 bases and the J gene end by 2 bases; junction bases not matched to a gene: 9. This CDR3 is built from 17 residues. CDR3 in amino acids: CASSLDPLAGKPYEQYF. The CDR3 nucleotides are TGCGCCAGCAGCTTGGATCCCCTAGCGGGGAAACCCTACGAGCAGTACTTC.

This rearrangement joins TRBV4-1 to TRBJ1-4, with D tentatively TRBD1 (5 bases). Germline values: CDR1 MGHRA, CDR2 YSYEKL. This CDR3 spans 15 amino acids. Trimming removed 4 bases from V and 11 bases from J, with 20 bases in between. The CDR3 coding sequence is TGCGCCAGCAGCCTTCAACCGGGACTTCCGAATAAACTGTTTTTT. Its translation: CASSLQPGLPNKLFF.

The V call is TRBV11-2, the J call TRBJ1-1; no firm D call. The V gene lost 1 base and the J gene lost 1 base, with 10 bases spanning the gap. Germline V gene lookup returns CDR1 SGHAT and CDR2 FQNNGV. The CDR3 loop spans 15 amino acids. CDR3 in DNA: TGTGCCAGCAGCTTAGTGGTACCGGGGAACACTGAAGCTTTCTTT. Protein product: CASSLVVPGNTEAFF.

The V and J genes are TRBV3-1 (or the pseudogene TRBV3-2) and TRBJ2-2, with 7 bases that match TRBD2. This CDR3 region has 16 residues. Germline V gives CDR1 LGHDT, CDR2 YNNKEL (reference sequence). V shed 2 bases and J 3 bases; nucleotides not matched to a gene: 6. The CDR3 loop is CASSQLGGGDTGELFF. The DNA of the CDR3 is TGTGCCAGCAGCCAATTGGGCGGGGGTGACACCGGGGAGCTGTTTTTT.

This rearrangement joins TRBV6-6 to TRBJ1-2, with 7 bases fitting TRBD1. The CDR3 covers 13 residues. Germline CDR1 and CDR2: MNHNY and SVGAGI (reference sequence). The ends lost 5 bases at V and 8 bases at J; junction bases unmatched: 8. As DNA, the CDR3 is TGTGCCAGCAGTGTCGACAGGGATGTCGGCTACACCTTC. Translated: CASSVDRDVGYTF.

This clone was counted once. V is TRBV18 and J is TRBJ2-3, with D perhaps TRBD1 (6 bases). V lost 2 bases to trimming and J lost 7 bases, with 16 bases between them. This CDR3 region has 15 residues. Germline CDR1 and CDR2: KGHSH and LQKENI. The CDR3 DNA follows: TGTGCCAGCTCACCAGAACAGGGATCACTTAATACGCAGTATTTT. Protein: CASSPEQGSLNTQYF.

V usage is TRBV5-1 and J usage is TRBJ2-7; 7 nucleotides agree with TRBD1. CDR3 length equals 15 residues. Germline lookup yields CDR1 SGHRS and CDR2 YFSETQ. Trimming cost V 5 bases and J 0 bases; bases outside gene matches: 8. The CDR3 spells CASRPTGLSSYEQYF. For the CDR3, the DNA is TGCGCCAGCAGGCCGACAGGGCTCAGCTCCTACGAGCAGTACTTC.

The chain carries TRBV24-1 and TRBJ2-3, with D possibly being TRBD1 (6 bases). The CDR3 is 16 residues long. Germline loops: CDR1 KGHDR, CDR2 SFDVKD. Trimming stripped 0 bases from V and 2 bases from J, with 11 bases between. CDR3 loop: CATSDLRDKFTDTQYF. CDR3 coding DNA: TGTGCCACCAGTGATTTGCGGGACAAATTCACAGATACGCAGTATTTT.

V is TRBV7-3 and J is TRBJ2-5; D may be TRBD2 (5 bases). V lost 0 bases and J 0 bases, leaving 14 bases between the germline ends. The CDR3 loop spans 17 amino acids. The germline CDR1 and CDR2 sequences are SGHTA and FQGTGA. CDR3 nucleotide sequence: TGTGCCAGCAGCTTAACGTTCGGACTGAATTACCAAGAGACCCAGTACTTC. Translation gives CASSLTFGLNYQETQYF.

The genes are TRBV7-9 and TRBJ2-3; 7 bases line up with TRBD1. Trimming took 5 bases from V and 1 from J; bases not matched to a gene: 3. CDR3 length equals 14 residues. In germline, CDR1 is SEHNR, CDR2 FQNEAQ (reference sequence). In DNA, the CDR3 is TGTGCCAGCAGCGTTGGACAGGGCACAGATACGCAGTATTTT. Encoded protein: CASSVGQGTDTQYF. Full variable domain (missing parts from reference TRBV7-9 and TRBJ2-3): DTGVSQNPRHKITKRGQNVTFRCDPISEHNRLYWYRQTLGQGPEFLTYFQNEAQLEKSRLLSDRFSAERPKGSFSTLEIQRTEQGDSAMYLCASSVGQGTDTQYFGPGTRLTVL.

V gene TRBV7-6 combines with J gene TRBJ1-4, with 11 bases identical to TRBD1. Germline V gene data show CDR1 as SGHVS and CDR2 as FNYEAQ. The CDR3 is 15 amino acids. The trim removed 3 bases at V and 7 bases at J, leaving 4 bases unmatched. CDR3 residues: CASSFAGTGGEKLFF. The CDR3 DNA reads as TGTGCCAGCAGCTTCGCCGGGACAGGGGGTGAAAAACTGTTTTTT.

This sequence joins TRBV5-4 and TRBJ2-5; weak D call: TRBD2 (6 bases). The CDR3 contains 13 residues. CDR1 and CDR2 (germline): SGHNT, YYREEE (reference sequence). Trimming removed 2 bases at V and 7 bases at J, with 12 bases between. The CDR3 is CASSFSAGGTQYF. The CDR3 bases are TGTGCCAGCAGCTTTTCGGCCGGGGGGACCCAGTACTTC.

The chain links TRBV10-3 to TRBJ1-1; perhaps TRBD1 as D (6 bases). The germline V gene has CDR1 ENHRY and CDR2 SYGVKD. V dropped 5 bases and J dropped 2 bases, with 9 bases sitting between them. The CDR3 runs to 13 residues. In DNA, the CDR3 is TGTGCCATCAGTCGACAGGAAAACACTGAAGCTTTCTTT. It encodes CAISRQENTEAFF.

V usage is TRBV6-4 and J usage is TRBJ2-3; 7 bases are a match to TRBD2. V dropped 3 bases and J dropped 6; count of bases not matched to a gene: 9. The germline V gene encodes CDR1 MRHNA and CDR2 SNTAGT. The CDR3 consists of 15 residues. The CDR3 loop is CASSEGPSGRDTQYF. Written as DNA, the CDR3 is TGTGCCAGCAGTGAAGGCCCTAGCGGCAGGGATACGCAGTATTTT.

This clone was seen more than once but under ten times. The rearrangement uses TRBV30 and TRBJ2-2; D tentatively fits TRBD1 or TRBD2 (5 bases each). Per germline, CDR1 GTSNPN and CDR2 SVGIG (reference sequence). Trimming left V 5 bases short and J 7 bases short, with 17 bases between. The CDR3 is 14 residues long. The CDR3: CAWGQLVKGGELFF. CDR3 nucleotides: TGTGCCTGGGGACAACTAGTTAAGGGCGGGGAGCTGTTTTTT.

The chain has TRBV19 and TRBJ2-7, with 10 bases aligning to TRBD1. CDR1 is LNHDA, CDR2 SQIVND, per germline (reference sequence). The V segment lost 6 bases and the J segment 2 bases; nucleotides outside the gene matches: 7. The CDR3 length is 15 residues. This chain's CDR3 is CASRDRGRHPYEQYF. In DNA form, the CDR3 reads TGTGCCAGTAGGGACAGGGGGAGGCATCCCTACGAGCAGTACTTC.

This clone is a singleton in its sample. The rearrangement uses TRBV28 and TRBJ2-3; 10 bases agree with TRBD1. The CDR3 consists of 20 residues. Germline CDR1 is MDHEN and CDR2 is SYDVKM. The junction had 23 bases not matched to a gene; V was cut back by 6 bases and J by 5 bases. CDR3 DNA: TGTGCCAGCAGAACCATAAGTGGGGACAGGGGACTCGAAGTTGGAGATACGCAGTATTTT. Its protein is CASRTISGDRGLEVGDTQYF.

With regard to this clone: An end of the junction does not agree with germline; a read error may underlie this. The rearrangement joins TRBV18 to TRBJ2-7, with D perhaps matching TRBD2 (6 bases). The CDR3 is 16 residues long. CDR1 is KGHSH, CDR2 LQKENI, per germline. The CDR3 coding sequence is TGTGCCAGCTCACCTACCCCGGGACTCAGTTCCTGCGAGCAGTACTTC. Amino acid sequence: CASSPTPGLSSCEQYF. Variable domain in full (rest from reference TRBV18 and TRBJ2-7): NAGVMQNPRHLVRRRGQEARLRCSPMKGHSHVYWYRQLPEEGLKFMVYLQKENIIDESGMPKERFSAEFPKEGPSILRIQQVVRGDSAAYFCASSPTPGLSSCEQYFGPGTRLTVT.

The chain links TRBV7-6 to TRBJ2-7, with TRBD2 as a possible D gene (6 bases). The CDR3 is made up of 17 amino acids. Germline V lookup: CDR1 SGHVS, CDR2 FNYEAQ. Deletions cut 6 bases from V and 7 bases from J, with 28 bases between. The CDR3, as DNA: TGTGCCAGCAGTCCGAAGGGTCCCCGGCGGGGAGCCTTAGAGCAGTACTTC. This codes for CASSPKGPRRGALEQYF.

The chain is built from TRBV7-2 and TRBJ1-2; 7 positions match TRBD1. The CDR3 has 13 residues. V was clipped by 3 bases and J by 7 bases; unmatched bases: 5. The germline CDR1 and CDR2 sequences are SGHTA and FQGNSA. The chain's CDR3 is CASSLQQGFGYTF. CDR3 coding DNA: TGTGCCAGCAGCTTGCAACAGGGGTTTGGCTACACCTTC.

The chain links TRBV3-1 (or the pseudogene TRBV3-2) to TRBJ2-7; 11 bases are a match to TRBD2. Germline values: CDR1 LGHDT, CDR2 YNNKEL (reference sequence). CDR3 length equals 16 residues. After removal of 3 bases from V and 5 bases from J, the junction contained 9 bases not matched to a gene. The CDR3 bases are TGTGCCAGCAGCCACCTAGCGGGGGGCCAAACCCACGAGCAGTACTTC. Amino acid sequence: CASSHLAGGQTHEQYF.

The chain links TRBV5-1 to TRBJ2-3, with 7 bases that match TRBD1. CDR3 length: 14 residues. Trimming removed 4 bases from V and 4 bases from J; junction bases left unmatched: 6. The germline gives CDR1 SGHRS, CDR2 YFSETQ. CDR3: CASSIVTGSDTQYF. CDR3 coding DNA: TGCGCCAGCAGCATCGTGACAGGGTCAGATACGCAGTATTTT.

The genes are TRBV12-3 or TRBV12-4 and TRBJ1-5; 9 nucleotides align to TRBD1. The CDR3 loop spans 13 amino acids. V gave up 6 bases and J gave up 4 bases; unmatched junction bases: 1. The CDR3 nucleotides are TGTGCCAGCAGGGGGACAGGGAATCAGCCCCAGCATTTT. It codes for CASRGTGNQPQHF.

The chain joins TRBV19 to TRBJ1-2; 7 nucleotides line up with TRBD1. J lost 8 bases, V lost 10 bases, and 7 bases had no gene match. The CDR3 is 11 amino acids. The germline V gene has CDR1 LNHDA and CDR2 SQIVND (reference sequence). The CDR3 reads CAIATGAGYTF. CDR3 in DNA: TGTGCCATCGCAACAGGGGCCGGCTACACCTTC.

In DNA form, the CDR3 reads TGTGCCAGCAGCTCCTCACAGGCCGCCACTGAAGCTTTCTTT. Its translation: CASSSSQAATEAFF. The chain joins TRBV7-3 to TRBJ1-1, with D possibly matching TRBD1 (5 bases). V lost 4 bases to trimming and J lost 4 bases, with 13 bases between them. Germline-derived CDR1 and CDR2 are SGHTA and FQGTGA. This CDR3 has 14 residues.

This chain links TRBV27 with TRBJ1-1, with D possibly TRBD1 on 6 matching bases. CDR1 is MNHEY and CDR2 is SMNVEV in the germline V gene (reference sequence). CDR3 length: 14 amino acids. Trimming took 8 bases from V and 5 from J, leaving 18 bases between them. In DNA, the CDR3 is TGTGCCAGCTATCCGACAGGTTTTTGGACTGAAGCTTTCTTT. Translation gives CASYPTGFWTEAFF.

The CDR3 DNA reads TGTGCCAGCAGTTCACCCGGGACAGGGGGTGATAACTATGGCTACACCTTC. It yields the protein CASSSPGTGGDNYGYTF. This rearrangement joins TRBV28 to TRBJ1-2; 11 bases fit TRBD1. With V trimmed by 4 bases and J by 1 base, 8 bases remained unmatched. Germline lookup yields CDR1 MDHEN and CDR2 SYDVKM. The CDR3 runs to 17 residues.